A single sample is the source of the 15 T cell receptor beta chains below, sequenced in a study of blood T cells in healthy people across ages. PCR was performed a second time for 7 to 11 cycles using a sample-barcoded 5' primer and a J-beta primer mix. TCRdb reprocessed the 5' RACE reads via MiXCR and lists one record per CDR3 protein. Of about 1,500,000 distinct CDR3 sequences in the sample, roughly 45% were seen once. Sequences were obtained from blood. The receptor set was obtained from a woman aged 18-29 years in good health.

This clonotype appeared a few times. The chain is built from TRBV20-1 and TRBJ1-2; D may be TRBD1 (5 bases). This CDR3 is 11 amino acids long. CDR1 DFQATT and CDR2 SNEGSKA come from the germline V gene (reference sequence). V was clipped by 6 bases and J by 4 bases, with 9 bases between them. Written as DNA, the CDR3 is TGCAGTGCGGGGCCGTCCTATGGCTACACCTTC. The encoded protein is CSAGPSYGYTF.

This CDR3 is CSARLAGGVSLSYEQYF. CDR3 in DNA: TGCAGTGCTAGGTTGGCGGGGGGGGTCTCACTCTCCTACGAGCAGTACTTC. The chain links TRBV20-1 to TRBJ2-7, with 9 bases fitting TRBD2. Losses at the gene ends were 3 bases for V and 0 bases for J; bases not matched to a gene: 12. This CDR3 comprises 17 residues. Germline V gives CDR1 DFQATT, CDR2 SNEGSKA (reference sequence).

The chain uses TRBV4-1 and TRBJ2-7, with D perhaps matching TRBD1 (5 bases). This CDR3 contains 16 residues. V was pared by 1 base and J by 3 bases, with 16 bases between. Germline loops: CDR1 MGHRA, CDR2 YSYEKL. CDR3 loop: CASSQGLGQGDYEQYF. The CDR3 DNA reads TGCGCCAGCAGCCAAGGCCTGGGGCAGGGTGACTACGAGCAGTACTTC.

This chain joins TRBV20-1 and TRBJ2-1, with D hard to call. The end of the DNA is better explained by TRBJ2-7, so the J call may be wrong. From germline, CDR1 is DFQATT and CDR2 SNEGSKA (reference sequence). The CDR3 has 15 residues. CDR3 amino acids: CSVRYGSRTYNEQYF. DNA of the CDR3: TGCAGTGTACGGTATGGCAGTAGAACCTACAATGAGCAGTACTTC.

The V call is TRBV10-3, the J call TRBJ2-7, with D perhaps TRBD2 (5 bases). CDR1 ENHRY and CDR2 SYGVKD come from the germline V gene. The germline V and J ends were trimmed by 8 bases and 3 bases, with 23 bases remaining between them. The length of the CDR3 is 16 residues. CDR3: CAIGSVELGRNYEQYF. CDR3 in DNA: TGTGCCATCGGGAGTGTGGAGTTGGGCAGGAACTACGAGCAGTACTTC.

The chain combines TRBV23-1 with TRBJ2-7, with 7 nucleotides matching TRBD2. TRBV23-1 is noted as an ORF with a role that remains uncertain. Trimming took 0 bases from V and 0 from J; bases not matched to a gene: 17. The CDR3 runs to 20 residues. DNA of the CDR3: TGCGCCAGCAGTCAATCTAGACAGCGGGGAATTCCTCGGAGCTCCTACGAGCAGTACTTC. Its protein is CASSQSRQRGIPRSSYEQYF.

The chain links TRBV20-1 to TRBJ2-7; 7 bases map to TRBD1. The end of the DNA fits TRBJ2-5 better, so the J call may be wrong. The CDR3 length is 13 residues. CDR1 is DFQATT and CDR2 is SNEGSKA in the germline V gene (reference sequence). CDR3: CSAPDRVVGTQYF. As DNA, the CDR3 is TGCAGTGCCCCCGACAGGGTAGTCGGGACCCAGTACTTC.

The rearrangement joins TRBV10-3 to TRBJ2-5; 7 bases are a match to TRBD1. Trimming removed 2 bases from V and 5 bases from J; junction bases left unmatched: 5. The CDR3 is made up of 14 amino acids. Germline V gives CDR1 ENHRY, CDR2 SYGVKD. CDR3 in DNA: TGTGCCATCAGTGAGGCAGGGGGTGGCGAGACCCAGTACTTC. Translated: CAISEAGGGETQYF.

This chain joins TRBV27 and TRBJ2-3; 9 positions match TRBD2. This CDR3 comprises 17 residues. V lost 6 bases to trimming and J lost 5 bases; unmatched junction nucleotides: 15. Germline lookup yields CDR1 MNHEY and CDR2 SMNVEV (reference sequence). The CDR3 protein is CASRLLSGASGKDTQYF. CDR3 DNA: TGTGCCAGCAGATTGCTTTCGGGGGCTAGCGGGAAAGATACGCAGTATTTT.

For this clonotype: A read error may be the cause here, since a much bigger clone is one base away. V and J are TRBV7-2 and TRBJ2-3; tentative D call: TRBD1 (5 bases). Germline V gene data show CDR1 as SGHTA and CDR2 as FQGNSA. The CDR3 loop spans 14 amino acids. V shed 7 bases and J shed 4 bases, with 15 bases lying between them. CDR3 protein: CTSTVDLGPDTQYF. The DNA of the CDR3 is TGTACCAGCACCGTGGACCTGGGGCCAGATACGCAGTATTTT.

V usage is TRBV5-1 and J usage is TRBJ2-1; 7 nucleotides match TRBD2. The germline V gene encodes CDR1 SGHRS and CDR2 YFSETQ. V was clipped by 3 bases and J by 6 bases; unmatched bases: 9. The CDR3 is made up of 15 amino acids. The CDR3 DNA is TGCGCCAGCAGCTCCCGGGTGCTAGCGGCCAATGAGCAGTTCTTC. This encodes CASSSRVLAANEQFF.

This clonotype was recorded a few times. V and J are TRBV7-2 and TRBJ2-7; the match to TRBD1 covers 9 bases. V shed 3 bases, J shed 6 bases, and the junction held 15 bases outside the gene matches. This CDR3 region has 17 residues. Germline V gene data show CDR1 as SGHTA and CDR2 as FQGNSA. The CDR3 protein is CASSFVSGTGYMREQYF. The CDR3 DNA reads as TGTGCCAGCAGCTTTGTCTCCGGGACAGGGTATATGCGCGAGCAGTACTTC. The complete variable domain, with remaining parts taken from reference TRBV7-2 and TRBJ2-7, reads GAGVSQSPSNKVTEKGKDVELRCDPISGHTALYWYRQSLGQGLEFLIYFQGNSAPDKSGLPSDRFSAERTGGSVSTLTIQRTQQEDSAVYLCASSFVSGTGYMREQYFGPGTRLTVT.

This clonotype was detected only a few times. The rearrangement uses TRBV6-5 and TRBJ1-4, with TRBD1 as a possible D gene (5 bases). The CDR3 contains 18 residues. V lost 4 bases and J 8 bases, leaving 26 bases between the germline ends. Germline CDR1 reads MNHEY; CDR2 reads SVGAGI. CDR3 sequence: CASSSFIRLLGEREKLFF. The CDR3 nucleotides are TGTGCCAGCAGTTCCTTCATTCGCCTCCTGGGGGAAAGAGAAAAACTGTTTTTT.

The gene calls are TRBV6-5 and TRBJ2-7; 9 bases align to TRBD1. The CDR3 extends over 16 amino acids. The V gene's germline CDR1 is MNHEY and CDR2 SVGAGI. V was clipped by 4 bases and J by 5 bases; unmatched bases: 12. Here the CDR3 DNA reads TGTGCCAGCAGTTCCCGGGACAGGGCTAATCGGAACGAGCAGTACTTC. The encoded protein is CASSSRDRANRNEQYF.

This clonotype appeared a few times. J is TRBJ2-4 and V is TRBV12-3 or TRBV12-4; 7 bases are a match to TRBD1. The CDR3 sequence is 15 residues long. The junction had 12 bases not matched to a gene; V was cut back by 5 bases and J by 8 bases. CDR3 DNA: TGTGCCAGCAGTCACACTAGACAGGGTAATGACATTCAGTACTTC. Translation: CASSHTRQGNDIQYF.